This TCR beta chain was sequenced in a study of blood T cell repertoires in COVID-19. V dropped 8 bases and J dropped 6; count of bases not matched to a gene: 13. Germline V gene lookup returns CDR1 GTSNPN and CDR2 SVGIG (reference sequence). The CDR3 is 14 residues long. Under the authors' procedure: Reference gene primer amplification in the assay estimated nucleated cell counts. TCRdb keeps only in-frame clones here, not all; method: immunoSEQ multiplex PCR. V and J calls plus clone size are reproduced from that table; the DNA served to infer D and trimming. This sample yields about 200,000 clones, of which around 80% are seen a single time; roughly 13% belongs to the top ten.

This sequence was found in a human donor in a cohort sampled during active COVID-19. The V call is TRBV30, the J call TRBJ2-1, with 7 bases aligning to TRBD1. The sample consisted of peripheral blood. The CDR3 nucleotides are TGTGCCGGATACAGGGGCCAAAGATCCAATGAGCAGTTCTTC. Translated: CAGYRGQRSNEQFF.